Detailed here is one TCR beta chain. This CDR3 has 15 residues. The V gene's germline CDR1 is DFQATT and CDR2 SNEGSKA (reference sequence). With 2 bases removed from V and 5 bases from J, the gap between germline ends came to 16 bases. TCRdb reprocessed the 5' RACE reads with MiXCR, giving one entry per CDR3 protein. The table has 300,000 or so distinct CDR3 sequences, around 7% seen once. This sample was included in a study of T cells after yellow fever vaccination. Source: PBMCs, taken about 49 days after the first yellow fever vaccination. The sequence was obtained from a man aged 18 to 30 who received the YFV17D yellow fever vaccine. The chain employs TRBV20-1 and TRBJ1-5, with D perhaps matching TRBD1 (6 bases). CDR3 DNA: TGCAGTGCTAGACCCCCAGGACAGTGGGATCAGCCCCAGCATTTT. Residues: CSARPPGQWDQPQHF.